These 3 T cell receptor beta chains were all obtained from the same sample, sequenced in a study of T cells after yellow fever vaccination. Using its own MiXCR run on the 5' RACE reads, TCRdb lists one record per CDR3 protein. The data contain about 130,000 distinct CDR3 sequences, approximately 6.6% of them seen just once; the ten biggest clones take up approximately 0.64%. Sample: CD4+ T cells sorted from PBMCs, taken 10 days after the yellow fever booster vaccination. These receptors were collected from a man younger than 45 who received the YFV17D yellow fever vaccine.

The chain couples TRBV19 to TRBJ2-1; 7 positions match TRBD2. Germline V gives CDR1 LNHDA, CDR2 SQIVND (reference sequence). With 0 bases clipped from V and 8 bases from J, the junction kept 10 bases outside the gene matches. CDR3 size: 16 residues. The CDR3 protein is CASSIDLGAGRDEQFF. The CDR3 coding sequence is TGTGCCAGTAGTATAGATCTCGGGGCGGGGAGGGATGAGCAGTTCTTC.

This clonotype has ten or more counts. This chain connects TRBV29-1 to TRBJ2-3; 10 bases are a match to TRBD2. Germline values: CDR1 SQVTM, CDR2 ANQGSEA. Trimming took 3 bases from V and 2 from J; bases not matched to a gene: 5. CDR3 length: 15 amino acids. The chain's CDR3 is CSVDGSGGPTDTQYF. As DNA, the CDR3 is TGCAGCGTTGATGGTAGCGGGGGGCCCACAGATACGCAGTATTTT.

This rearrangement joins TRBV7-8 to TRBJ1-5, with unresolved D. V was shortened by 3 bases and J by 7 bases, with 10 bases between the two germline ends. This CDR3 has 13 residues. Germline CDR1 SGHVS, CDR2 FQNEAQ. CDR3 sequence: CASSLSMEQPQHF. CDR3 nucleotide sequence: TGTGCCAGCAGCTTGTCAATGGAACAGCCCCAGCATTTT.